The subject of this entry is one T cell receptor (beta chain). The antigen is undetermined. V was pared by 8 bases and J by 4 bases, with 15 bases between. Germline V gene data show CDR1 as MNHNS and CDR2 as SASEGT. This CDR3 contains 14 residues. The method was immunoSEQ multiplex PCR; TCRdb's version includes in-frame clones alone and lacks a portion of them. The sample includes about 1.5 million clones, nearly 99% of them seen just once. The sample is drawn from a study of shared clonotypes between healthy human individuals. General observations from the study: A reduction in generation probabilities was seen for non-shared clonotypes relative to those shared by all four donors.

The chain links TRBV6-1 to TRBJ1-3; D not certain. Sequenced sample: naive CD4+ T cells sorted from blood. Stated subset: CD45RA+ positively selected. This TCR came from a man under 40 in good health. CDR3 sequence reads: CASASGRGGNTIYF. CDR3 DNA sequence: TGTGCCAGCGCGTCCGGGCGAGGGGGAAACACCATATATTTT.